Each of the 15 T cell receptor beta chains below was sequenced from the same sample in a study of neurological immune-mediated disorders (dated by TCRdb to the late 2010s). Preparation of the library involved 5' RACE. The sequencer was an Illumina HiSeq 2500. In TCRdb, the public reads were trimmed at Q25 with fastp and aligned with MiXCR, with productive beta chains retained. Records with the same CDR3 protein are collapsed into one entry carrying the most frequent genes and DNA. Counted in this sample were 39,000 or so distinct CDR3 sequences; 2% to 3% of them appeared once. The ten top clones hold less than 15% of the sample. Sequencing was performed on PBMCs. Receptors were obtained from a man aged 25 to 45 with multiple sclerosis.

This clonotype was seen at least ten times. This chain connects TRBV28 to TRBJ1-5; D is possibly TRBD1 (6 bases). This CDR3 region has 15 residues. Germline CDR1 reads MDHEN; CDR2 reads SYDVKM. V lost 5 bases, J lost 4 bases, and 15 bases lay in between. DNA of the CDR3: TGTGCCAGCAGTCGTGAAGGGGGATTAAATCAGCCCCAGCATTTT. Its protein product is CASSREGGLNQPQHF.

This clonotype showed up many times. V gene TRBV3-1 combines with J gene TRBJ2-2; the D gene is possibly TRBD2 (6 bases). V lost 4 bases to trimming and J lost 10 bases, with 10 bases between them. The length of the CDR3 is 12 residues. CDR1 and CDR2 (germline): LGHDT, YNNKEL (reference sequence). This CDR3 is CASSRGLTELFF. The CDR3 DNA follows: TGTGCCAGCAGCCGCGGACTAACGGAGCTGTTTTTT. The variable domain in full, with the rest retrieved from reference TRBV3-1 and TRBJ2-2, is DTAVSQTPKYLVTQMGNDKSIKCEQNLGHDTMYWYKQDSKKFLKIMFSYNNKELIINETVPNRFSPKSPDKAHLNLHINSLELGDSAVYFCASSRGLTELFFGEGSRLTVL.

This clonotype was detected ten times or more. The V gene is TRBV20-1, the J gene TRBJ2-3; 10 positions match TRBD2. J was trimmed by 1 base and V by 5 bases; bases with no gene match: 0. Germline CDR1 DFQATT, CDR2 SNEGSKA (reference sequence). The CDR3 is 13 residues long. The CDR3 loop is CSAGTSGTDTQYF. In DNA, the CDR3 is TGCAGTGCTGGGACTAGCGGCACAGATACGCAGTATTTT.

This clonotype was picked up many times. V is TRBV29-1 and J is TRBJ2-7; 8 bases align to TRBD1. V shed 5 bases and J 4 bases; nucleotides not matched to a gene: 4. CDR1 is SQVTM and CDR2 is ANQGSEA in the germline V gene. The CDR3 extends over 12 amino acids. The CDR3 coding sequence is TGCAGCGTTCCAGGGGGCGCGTACGAGCAGTACTTC. Its protein product is CSVPGGAYEQYF.

At least ten counts were recorded for this clonotype. The V call is TRBV5-1, the J call TRBJ2-7; the match to TRBD1 covers 7 bases. The junction had 7 bases not matched to a gene; V was cut back by 2 bases and J by 5 bases. From germline, CDR1 is SGHRS and CDR2 YFSETQ. The CDR3 loop spans 14 amino acids. The CDR3 coding sequence is TGCGCCAGCAGCTTCAAAGACAGGGTCGACGAGCAGTACTTC. It translates to CASSFKDRVDEQYF.

This clonotype was observed many times. The genes are TRBV28 and TRBJ1-2; D possibly corresponds to TRBD1 (5 bases). V gave up 3 bases and J gave up 5 bases, with 7 bases separating them. The CDR3 loop spans 12 amino acids. Per the germline V gene, CDR1 is MDHEN and CDR2 is SYDVKM. CDR3: CASSFTGYGYTF. The CDR3, as DNA: TGTGCCAGCAGTTTTACAGGATATGGCTACACCTTC.

At least ten counts were recorded for this clonotype. V usage is TRBV6-2 or TRBV6-3 and J usage is TRBJ2-5; unclear D gene. V lost 5 bases, J lost 1 base, and 5 bases lay in between. This CDR3 has 12 residues. The V gene's germline CDR1 is MNHEY and CDR2 SVGEGT. As DNA, the CDR3 is TGTGCCAGCAGTCCAGGCCAAGAGACCCAGTACTTC. Its translation: CASSPGQETQYF.

In its sample, this clonotype was seen many times. V and J are TRBV27 and TRBJ2-7; 12 bases agree with TRBD2. V gave up 6 bases and J gave up 3 bases; unmatched junction bases: 6. The germline CDR1 and CDR2 sequences are MNHEY and SMNVEV (reference sequence). The CDR3 is 15 amino acids. The CDR3 bases are TGTGCCAGCAGCTTAACACTAGCGGGAGGCTACGAGCAGTACTTC. Amino acid sequence: CASSLTLAGGYEQYF.

This clonotype has a count of ten or more. DNA for the CDR3: TGCAGTGCTAGAGATAGACTAGTTCAAGAGACCCAGTACTTC. Amino acid sequence: CSARDRLVQETQYF. The rearrangement joins TRBV20-1 to TRBJ2-5; weak D call: TRBD2 (6 bases). The CDR3 loop spans 14 amino acids. The V gene's germline CDR1 is DFQATT and CDR2 SNEGSKA (reference sequence). Trimming removed 0 bases from V and 2 bases from J, with 10 bases in between.

This clonotype came up many times. The chain couples TRBV20-1 to TRBJ2-1, with D possibly matching TRBD2 (6 bases). With 5 bases removed from V and 2 bases from J, the gap between germline ends came to 13 bases. The CDR3 has 14 amino acids. From germline, CDR1 is DFQATT and CDR2 SNEGSKA (reference sequence). The CDR3 region is CSACQGLTYNEQFF. The CDR3, as DNA: TGCAGTGCTTGTCAAGGACTAACCTACAATGAGCAGTTCTTC.

This clonotype appeared many times. The chain combines TRBV13 with TRBJ1-6; D is unclear. Per the germline V gene, CDR1 is PRHDT and CDR2 is FYEKMQ (reference sequence). The CDR3 runs 16 residues. V was pared by 0 bases and J by 4 bases, with 10 bases between. CDR3 in amino acids: CASSLGNSPYNSPLHF. For the CDR3, the DNA is TGTGCCAGCAGCTTAGGCAATTCCCCATATAATTCACCCCTCCACTTT.

This clonotype was seen at least ten times. This chain joins TRBV28 and TRBJ2-5; 11 bases map to TRBD2. Trimming cost V 5 bases and J 3 bases; bases outside gene matches: 8. The CDR3 has 16 amino acids. CDR1 and CDR2 (germline): MDHEN, SYDVKM. The CDR3 coding sequence is TGTGCCAGCAGTCCCCCGACTAGCGGGAAGGAAGAGACCCAGTACTTC. Its translation: CASSPPTSGKEETQYF.

This clonotype was counted ten times or more. The chain has TRBV28 and TRBJ2-7, with D hard to call. The V and J ends lost 11 bases and 2 bases respectively, with 19 bases between them. This CDR3 has 14 residues. CDR1 MDHEN and CDR2 SYDVKM come from the germline V gene. The CDR3 nucleotides are TGTGCCGTTGGGTTTTTGGGGTCCCCCTACGAGCAGTACTTC. This encodes CAVGFLGSPYEQYF.

This clonotype was recorded many times. CDR3 nucleotide sequence: TGCGCCAGCAGCTTGCAAGGACAGGGTCTCTACGAGCAGTACTTC. The encoded protein is CASSLQGQGLYEQYF. V usage is TRBV5-1 and J usage is TRBJ2-7; 8 nucleotides agree with TRBD1. CDR1 is SGHRS, CDR2 YFSETQ, per germline. V dropped 1 base and J dropped 3; count of bases not matched to a gene: 6. This CDR3 has 15 amino acids.

This clonotype was seen at least ten times. This chain links TRBV5-1 with TRBJ2-3, with a tentative D call TRBD2 (5 bases). The germline V and J ends were trimmed by 6 bases and 2 bases, with 16 bases remaining between them. The CDR3 is 15 residues long. Germline V gene sequence: CDR1 SGHRS, CDR2 YFSETQ. The CDR3 DNA reads as TGCGCCAGCAAAATCTGGGCTCGGGACACAGATACGCAGTATTTT. Its protein is CASKIWARDTDTQYF.